This entry lists 30 T cell receptor beta chains sequenced from one sample in a study of cytomegalovirus exposure and HLA in healthy donors. Primers: 60 Vbeta forward and 13 Jbeta reverse. The assay was immunoSEQ multiplex PCR, and TCRdb's table has in-frame clones only and misses some. The sample lists 150,000 or so clones; roughly 84% were seen once. The sequencing input was PBMCs. These receptors originate from a man younger than 40 in good health and CMV-seronegative.

Comments on this clone: Other nucleotide sequences from this sample produce the same CDR3. The chain employs TRBV5-1 and TRBJ1-3; perhaps TRBD1 as D (5 bases). Germline V gene data show CDR1 as SGHRS and CDR2 as YFSETQ. V was pared by 4 bases and J by 1 base, with 6 bases between. This CDR3 is built from 13 residues. Here the CDR3 reads CASSRGSGNTIYF. In DNA, the CDR3 is TGCGCCAGCAGCAGGGGTTCTGGAAACACCATATATTTT.

Only one count was recorded for this clone. The chain joins TRBV6-5 to TRBJ2-5; D remains unclear. V lost 5 bases and J lost 11, with 21 bases in between. Germline CDR1 reads MNHEY; CDR2 reads SVGAGI. The CDR3 is 14 residues long. CDR3 in amino acids: CASSAMNLDGEQYF. In nucleotides, the CDR3 is TGTGCCAGCAGTGCTATGAACCTAGACGGTGAGCAGTACTTC.

The CDR3 nucleotides read TGTGCCAGCAGTTTAGGGAGACAGGGGCGTCGGGATACGCAGTATTTT. Protein product: CASSLGRQGRRDTQYF. V usage is TRBV28 and J usage is TRBJ2-3; the match to TRBD1 covers 8 bases. Per germline, CDR1 MDHEN and CDR2 SYDVKM. With 2 bases clipped from V and 6 bases from J, the junction kept 10 bases outside the gene matches. The CDR3 loop spans 16 amino acids.

The J gene is TRBJ2-5, the V gene TRBV6-4, with TRBD2 identical over 7 bases. The J call is doubtful: the DNA matches TRBJ2-7 better. Germline CDR1 reads MRHNA; CDR2 reads SNTAGT. The CDR3 is 16 residues long. The CDR3 DNA is TGTGCCAGCAGCGGACTTAGGGAGGGGAGAAGCCACGAGCAGTACTTC. Its protein product is CASSGLREGRSHEQYF.

This chain links TRBV29-1 with TRBJ1-1; D gene unclear. V lost 3 bases, J lost 5 bases, and 25 bases lay in between. This CDR3 is 17 amino acids long. Germline CDR1 and CDR2: SQVTM and ANQGSEA. The CDR3 spells CSVDTYRSDTTGTEAFF. In nucleotides, the CDR3 is TGCAGCGTTGATACGTATCGGTCTGACACAACGGGGACTGAAGCTTTCTTT.

The CDR3 DNA sequence: TGTGCCAGTAGCCAGCGGGGGGGGTACAATGAGCAGTTCTTC. Translated: CASSQRGGYNEQFF. The chain carries TRBV19 and TRBJ2-1; 10 bases agree with TRBD2. Per germline, CDR1 LNHDA and CDR2 SQIVND (reference sequence). This CDR3 is built from 14 residues. V was clipped by 6 bases and J by 4 bases; unmatched bases: 3. The complete variable domain, with remaining parts taken from reference TRBV19 and TRBJ2-1, reads DGGITQSPKYLFRKEGQNVTLSCEQNLNHDAMYWYRQDPGQGLRLIYYSQIVNDFQKGDIAEGYSVSREKKESFPLTVTSAQKNPTAFYLCASSQRGGYNEQFFGPGTRLTVL.

In its sample, this clone was seen once. V gene TRBV5-4 combines with J gene TRBJ2-3, with D unclear. CDR1 is SGHNT, CDR2 YYREEE, per germline (reference sequence). V lost 1 base and J lost 3, with 9 bases in between. This CDR3 is built from 14 residues. The DNA of the CDR3 is TGTGCCAGCAGCTTGCCGGGTAAAACAGATACGCAGTATTTT. Its protein is CASSLPGKTDTQYF.

This clone was counted a few times. The CDR3 DNA follows: TGTGCCAGCAGCCTAGACAATGAGCAGTTCTTC. Amino acids: CASSLDNEQFF. J is TRBJ2-1 and V is TRBV4-2; D uncertain. This CDR3 spans 11 amino acids. V was cut by 4 bases and J by 5 bases, with 3 bases left in between. The germline V gene has CDR1 LGHNA and CDR2 YNFKEQ.

This clone was observed a few times. The chain joins TRBV6-6 to TRBJ1-1; maybe TRBD1 (5 bases). The ends were cut back, 0 bases at V and 0 bases at J, with 11 bases in the middle. The CDR3 contains 16 residues. CDR1 and CDR2 (germline): MNHNY, SVGAGI (reference sequence). The CDR3: CASSYSQASMNTEAFF. CDR3 DNA sequence: TGTGCCAGCAGTTACTCACAGGCCTCCATGAACACTGAAGCTTTCTTT.

The rearrangement uses TRBV28 and TRBJ2-5; 15 bases are a match to TRBD2. The germline V gene has CDR1 MDHEN and CDR2 SYDVKM. This CDR3 has 16 residues. The trim removed 6 bases at V and 5 bases at J, leaving 7 bases unmatched. The CDR3 is CASSTGTSGGRETQYF. CDR3 bases: TGTGCCAGCAGCACCGGGACTAGCGGGGGGAGGGAGACCCAGTACTTC.

V usage is TRBV5-6 and J usage is TRBJ2-7, with a possible D match to TRBD1 (6 bases). Trimming left V 4 bases short and J 3 bases short, with 11 bases between. Germline CDR1 SGHDT, CDR2 YYEEEE. This CDR3 comprises 13 residues. The DNA of the CDR3 is TGTGCCAGCAGCGGGGGACATAGCTACGAGCAGTACTTC. It codes for CASSGGHSYEQYF.

The rearrangement uses TRBV19 and TRBJ2-1; 8 bases line up with TRBD2. CDR1 and CDR2 from the germline V gene are LNHDA and SQIVND (reference sequence). The CDR3 has 13 residues. V was clipped by 7 bases and J by 9 bases; unmatched bases: 8. CDR3 loop: CASNSGSLREQFF. The DNA for the CDR3 is TGTGCCAGTAACAGCGGGAGTCTTCGTGAGCAGTTCTTC.

V usage is TRBV25-1 and J usage is TRBJ2-4, with TRBD1 as a possible D gene (6 bases). The CDR3 is 17 residues long. Germline CDR1 is MGHDK and CDR2 is SYGVNS. V was trimmed by 5 bases and J by 0 bases, leaving 17 bases between them. CDR3 amino acids: CASSSPGVGAAKNIQYF. Written as DNA, the CDR3 is TGTGCCAGCAGTTCCCCCGGTGTGGGGGCAGCCAAAAACATTCAGTACTTC.

V usage is TRBV19 and J usage is TRBJ1-5; a weak D match, TRBD1 (5 bases). The ends were cut back, 6 bases at V and 3 bases at J, with 6 bases in the middle. The CDR3 extends over 12 amino acids. In germline, CDR1 is LNHDA, CDR2 SQIVND (reference sequence). CDR3 in DNA: TGTGCCAGTAGCAGGGCCAATCAGCCCCAGCATTTT. Translating it yields CASSRANQPQHF.

The chain is built from TRBV9 and TRBJ2-1; possible D gene TRBD2, 6 bases. V lost 1 base to trimming and J lost 3 bases, with 11 bases between them. The CDR3 contains 15 residues. Germline CDR1 reads SGDLS; CDR2 reads YYNGEE. This chain's CDR3 is CASSVLSGLYNEQFF. CDR3 bases: TGTGCCAGCAGCGTACTTAGCGGACTCTACAATGAGCAGTTCTTC. The full variable domain, its missing parts supplied by reference TRBV9 and TRBJ2-1, is DSGVTQTPKHLITATGQRVTLRCSPRSGDLSVYWYQQSLDQGLQFLIQYYNGEERAKGNILERFSAQQFPDLHSELNLSSLELGDSALYFCASSVLSGLYNEQFFGPGTRLTVL.

This chain connects TRBV7-9 to TRBJ2-2; TRBD2 is a possible D gene (6 bases). CDR1 and CDR2 (germline): SEHNR, FQNEAQ (reference sequence). This CDR3 contains 14 residues. V was pared by 7 bases and J by 5 bases, with 14 bases between. DNA of the CDR3: TGTGCCAGCAACCGACTAGAGGGTACCGGGGAGCTGTTTTTT. Its translation is CASNRLEGTGELFF.

The rearrangement joins TRBV2 to TRBJ2-3; TRBD2 aligns across 7 bases. Germline loops: CDR1 SNHLY, CDR2 FYNNEI. The length of the CDR3 is 16 residues. J was trimmed by 2 bases and V by 6 bases; bases with no gene match: 11. As DNA, the CDR3 is TGTGCCAGCAGGCCACTAGCGACTTTATACACAGATACGCAGTATTTT. Translating gives CASRPLATLYTDTQYF. Together with reference TRBV2 and TRBJ2-3, the CDR3 gives the full variable domain: EPEVTQTPSHQVTQMGQEVILRCVPISNHLYFYWYRQILGQKVEFLVSFYNNEISEKSEIFDDQFSVERPDGSNFTLKIRSTKLEDSAMYFCASRPLATLYTDTQYFGPGTRLTVL.

The chain recombines TRBV4-2 with TRBJ2-1; 15 bases line up with TRBD2. The length of the CDR3 is 17 residues. In germline, CDR1 is LGHNA, CDR2 YNFKEQ. V gave up 2 bases and J gave up 9 bases; unmatched junction bases: 8. The CDR3 DNA reads TGTGCCAGCAGCCAACCAAGGACTAGCGGGGGGGCATCTGAGCAGTTCTTC. This encodes CASSQPRTSGGASEQFF.

The chain links TRBV6-6 to TRBJ1-1; 8 bases line up with TRBD1. CDR3 length: 15 residues. Germline V lookup: CDR1 MNHNY, CDR2 SVGAGI (reference sequence). With 2 bases clipped from V and 4 bases from J, the junction kept 6 bases outside the gene matches. As DNA, the CDR3 is TGTGCCAGCAGTTACACAACAGGGGGGGGCACTGAAGCTTTCTTT. Translating gives CASSYTTGGGTEAFF.

The chain carries TRBV11-2 and TRBJ1-3; D gene ambiguous. V was trimmed by 6 bases and J by 4 bases, leaving 10 bases between them. CDR1 and CDR2 from the germline V gene are SGHAT and FQNNGV. The CDR3 contains 13 residues. The CDR3 is CASSRVQGNTIYF. Written as DNA, the CDR3 is TGTGCCAGCAGTCGCGTACAGGGAAACACCATATATTTT.

For this clone: Other DNA sequences within the sample encode an identical CDR3. The V and J genes are TRBV7-2 and TRBJ2-7, with TRBD2 as a possible D gene (5 bases). Germline values: CDR1 SGHTA, CDR2 FQGNSA. This CDR3 region has 13 residues. V lost 2 bases to trimming and J lost 3 bases, with 8 bases between them. The CDR3 protein is CASSLNRDYEQYF. Here the CDR3 DNA reads TGTGCCAGCAGCTTAAACCGGGACTACGAGCAGTACTTC.

This chain links TRBV9 with TRBJ1-2; D is perhaps TRBD1 (5 bases). This CDR3 is built from 15 residues. Per germline, CDR1 SGDLS and CDR2 YYNGEE. V lost 2 bases to trimming and J lost 2 bases, with 13 bases between them. The CDR3 bases are TGTGCCAGCAGCGTGCGACACGGGGGGAACTATGGCTACACCTTC. Encoded protein: CASSVRHGGNYGYTF.

The chain links TRBV19 to TRBJ2-7; 7 bases are shared with TRBD1. Looked up from germline, CDR1 is LNHDA and CDR2 is SQIVND (reference sequence). Trimming removed 3 bases from V and 2 bases from J; junction bases left unmatched: 4. CDR3 length equals 14 residues. CDR3 sequence: CASSIGQGAYEQYF. The CDR3 nucleotides are TGTGCCAGTAGTATTGGGCAGGGGGCCTACGAGCAGTACTTC.

CDR3 residues: CASGLDSGYTF. CDR3 DNA: TGTGCCAGCGGTTTAGATAGTGGCTACACCTTC. The chain couples TRBV6-5 to TRBJ1-2; D call uncertain. Trimming took 8 bases from V and 7 from J, leaving 11 bases between them. This CDR3 has 11 residues. From germline, CDR1 is MNHEY and CDR2 SVGAGI.

The V call is TRBV6-5, the J call TRBJ2-1, with 10 nucleotides matching TRBD2. CDR3 length equals 16 residues. The V segment lost 2 bases and the J segment 4 bases; nucleotides outside the gene matches: 5. Per germline, CDR1 MNHEY and CDR2 SVGAGI. The CDR3 loop reads CASSYRTSGNYNEQFF. The CDR3 DNA sequence: TGTGCCAGCAGTTACCGGACTAGCGGCAATTACAATGAGCAGTTCTTC.

The rearrangement joins TRBV11-2 to TRBJ2-5; 8 positions match TRBD1. Germline V lookup: CDR1 SGHAT, CDR2 FQNNGV. The CDR3 is 14 residues long. Unmatched junction bases numbered 2, after V lost 4 bases and J lost 1 base. The CDR3 sequence is CASSSTGGQETQYF. For the CDR3, the DNA is TGTGCCAGCAGCTCAACAGGGGGCCAAGAGACCCAGTACTTC.

The genes are TRBV5-1 and TRBJ1-4; the D gene is possibly TRBD1 (5 bases). There are 15 residues in the CDR3. Trimming removed 3 bases from V and 7 bases from J, with 16 bases in between. CDR1 and CDR2 from the germline V gene are SGHRS and YFSETQ. The CDR3 reads CASSSVGGIGEKLFF. CDR3 nucleotides: TGCGCCAGCAGCTCCGTTGGGGGGATCGGTGAAAAACTGTTTTTT.

CDR3 DNA: TGTGCCAGCAGCTTAGTATCCACCTGGGAGGCTTTCTTT. This sequence encodes CASSLVSTWEAFF. The gene calls are TRBV7-8 and TRBJ1-1; D call uncertain. CDR3 length: 13 residues. CDR1 is SGHVS, CDR2 FQNEAQ, per germline. Trimming took 1 base from V and 11 from J, leaving 14 bases between them.

This clone was recorded once. V and J are TRBV18 and TRBJ2-1, with 10 bases that match TRBD1. The CDR3 extends over 19 amino acids. Unmatched junction bases numbered 15, after V lost 3 bases and J lost 4 bases. Germline V CDR1 and CDR2: KGHSH, LQKENI. The CDR3 coding sequence is TGTGCCAGCTCACCTCCTCTGGGTTACGGACAGGGGGATTACAATGAGCAGTTCTTC. This encodes CASSPPLGYGQGDYNEQFF.

J is TRBJ2-5 and V is TRBV29-1; TRBD2 matches at 9 bases. Losses at the gene ends were 6 bases for V and 4 bases for J; bases not matched to a gene: 9. Germline assignment: CDR1 SQVTM and CDR2 ANQGSEA. The CDR3 is made up of 14 amino acids. Here the CDR3 DNA reads TGCAGCGTCTCCGGGCGGGGGGGCGGAGAGACCCAGTACTTC. Residues: CSVSGRGGGETQYF.